This TCR beta chain was found in a study of cytomegalovirus exposure and HLA in healthy donors. In the PCR, 60 Vbeta and 13 Jbeta primers were used. The table came from immunoSEQ multiplex PCR; TCRdb's copy has only in-frame clones and leaves some out. The profile shows approximately 140,000 clones, 60% to 85% of them singletons. This clone was observed a handful of times. The germline CDR1 and CDR2 sequences are ENHRY and SYGVKD. The V gene end was trimmed by 6 bases and the J gene end by 6 bases; junction bases not matched to a gene: 7. The CDR3 is 13 residues long. The clonotype originates from a man aged 45-65 years in good health and CMV-seropositive. The sample taken for sequencing was PBMCs. The rearrangement links TRBV10-3 to TRBJ1-1, with 7 bases matching TRBD1. In DNA, the CDR3 is TGTGCCATCAGAACCGGGACAGAATCTGAAGCTTTCTTT. Translated, it gives CAIRTGTESEAFF.